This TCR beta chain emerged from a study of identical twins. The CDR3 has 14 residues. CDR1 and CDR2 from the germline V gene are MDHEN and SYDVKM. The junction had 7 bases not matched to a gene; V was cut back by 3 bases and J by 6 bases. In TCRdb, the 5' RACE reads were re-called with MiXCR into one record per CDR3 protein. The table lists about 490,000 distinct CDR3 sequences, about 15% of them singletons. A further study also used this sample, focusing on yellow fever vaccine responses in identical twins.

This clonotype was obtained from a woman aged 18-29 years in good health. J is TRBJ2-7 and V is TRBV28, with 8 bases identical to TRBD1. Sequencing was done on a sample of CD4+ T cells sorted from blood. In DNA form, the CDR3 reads TGTGCCAGCAGTTTTGGGACAGGACTGTCCGAGCAGTACGTC. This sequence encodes CASSFGTGLSEQYV.